This is a list of T cell receptor beta chains from one sample in a study of blood T cell repertoires in COVID-19. TCRdb keeps only in-frame clones here, not all; method: immunoSEQ multiplex PCR. The sample shows roughly 300,000 clones, roughly 85% of them seen only once. Sequencing was performed on PBMCs or T cells enriched from blood (not recorded which). The receptors derive from a woman in her forties with acute COVID-19. The CDR3 runs from the conserved cysteine through the conserved F or W. Fields, in order: V gene, D gene, clone size, J gene, CDR3 DNA, CDR3 protein. A D gene is named only where the DNA matches it firmly. A clone size is listed for some rows: how often the clone was seen (once, few, many), or a class if it is expanded.

>TRBV12-3/TRBV12-4|-|-|TRBJ1-1
TGTGCCAGCAGTCCTGGGTCGGGGGGTGGCGCTTTCTTT
CASSPGSGGGAFF
>TRBV5-8|TRBD2|once|TRBJ2-7
TGTGCCAGCAGCTTCCCTGATTTTAGCGGGAAGGTTGCTACCTACGAGCAGTACTTC
CASSFPDFSGKVATYEQYF
>TRBV13|-|few|TRBJ1-6
TGTGCCAGCAGCTTAGGGGGGGGGCATAATTCACCCCTCCACTTT
CASSLGGGHNSPLHF
>TRBV7-2|-|-|TRBJ1-2
TGTGCCAGCAGCCCCATGGCGGGGTTAGCTAACTATGGCTACACCTTC
CASSPMAGLANYGYTF
>TRBV7-9|-|-|TRBJ2-2
TGTGCCAGCAGCCGACGGGGCGGGGAGCTGTTTTTT
CASSRRGGELFF
>TRBV7-2|TRBD1|-|TRBJ1-2
TGTGCCAGCAGCCCTTTGACAGGGCGAAACTATGGCTACACCTTC
CASSPLTGRNYGYTF
>TRBV9|TRBD2|-|TRBJ2-5
TGTGCCAGCAGCGTGTTCGGCTCTGTCCGGGGGGAAGAGACCCAGTACTTC
CASSVFGSVRGEETQYF
>TRBV7-2|-|-|TRBJ2-3
TGTGCCAGCAGCTTAGGCTACACAGATACGCAGTATTTT
CASSLGYTDTQYF
>TRBV25-1|-|-|TRBJ2-7
TGTGCCAGCAGTGAATCCCCGACGGGGTCCAGCGAGCAGTACTTC
CASSESPTGSSEQYF
>TRBV3-1/TRBV3-2|-|-|TRBJ1-1
TGTGCCAGCAGAAAACAGAAGAACACTGAAGCTTTCTTT
CASRKQKNTEAFF
>TRBV14|TRBD1|-|TRBJ2-5
TGTGCCAGCAGCCCCCCCTCCCTTGACAGGGCCAAAGAGACCCAGTACTTC
CASSPPSLDRAKETQYF
>TRBV6-5|-|few|TRBJ1-1
TGTGCCAGCAGGCCTACAGTGAACACTGAAGCTTTCTTT
CASRPTVNTEAFF
>TRBV7-8|-|-|TRBJ1-2
TGTGCCAGCAGCCTAAGAATGCAGGGGAATGGCTACACCTTC
CASSLRMQGNGYTF
>TRBV7-3|TRBD1|-|TRBJ2-1
TGTGCCAGCAGCACGGGACAGGGGGTAAATGAGCAGTTCTTC
CASSTGQGVNEQFF
>TRBV3-1/TRBV3-2|-|-|TRBJ2-1
TGTGCCAGCAGCCGACTAGTAACCGAGCAGTTCTTC
CASSRLVTEQFF
>TRBV4-1|-|-|TRBJ1-4
TGCGCCAGCAGCCAAGATACCGGGATCGGTGAAAAACTGTTTTTT
CASSQDTGIGEKLFF
>TRBV14|TRBD2|-|TRBJ2-1
TGTGCCAGCAGCCAAGTAGGTATACGGACTAGCGGACGCTCCTACAATGAGCAGTTCTTC
CASSQVGIRTSGRSYNEQFF
>TRBV28|-|-|TRBJ1-4
TGTGCCAGCAAGTCGGGTGAAAAACTGTTTTTT
CASKSGEKLFF
>TRBV7-9|-|-|TRBJ2-2
TGTGCCAGCAGCTCAGAGAACACAGGAACCGGGGAGCTGTTTTTT
CASSSENTGTGELFF
>TRBV7-3|TRBD1|once|TRBJ2-1
TGTGCCAGCAGCCCCACAGGGGTTGGTAATGAGCAGTTCTTC
CASSPTGVGNEQFF
>TRBV9|TRBD1|-|TRBJ2-2
TGTGCCAGCAGCGCACAGGGGGCGCAGAGAACCGGGGAGCTGTTTTTT
CASSAQGAQRTGELFF
>TRBV6-2/TRBV6-3|TRBD2|few|TRBJ2-1
TGTGCCAGCAGCAGGACTAGCGGGGGCAATTACAATGAGCAGTTCTTC
CASSRTSGGNYNEQFF
>TRBV7-8|TRBD2|-|TRBJ2-2
TGTGCCAGCAGACAAACCGGGACTAGCGGGAAGACCGGGGAGCTGTTTTTT
CASRQTGTSGKTGELFF
>TRBV7-2|-|once|TRBJ1-1
TGTGCCAGCAGCTTCTTACAGGGATATGAAGCTTTCTTT
CASSFLQGYEAFF
>TRBV18|TRBD1|-|TRBJ1-1
TGTGCCAGCTCACAGGGGACAGGGCGGGTGGTCACTGAAGCTTTCTTT
CASSQGTGRVVTEAFF
>TRBV3-1/TRBV3-2|TRBD1|-|TRBJ1-3
TGTGCCAGCAGCCCCGGGACAGCTGGAAACACCATATATTTT
CASSPGTAGNTIYF
>TRBV10-3|-|-|TRBJ1-2
TGTGCCATCAGTGAGTCTGACAGCAACTATGGCTACACCTTC
CAISESDSNYGYTF
>TRBV5-1|-|once|TRBJ2-1
TGCGCCAGCAGCAATAGCGTAAATACCTACAATGAGCAGTTCTTC
CASSNSVNTYNEQFF
>TRBV18|TRBD1|-|TRBJ1-1
TGTGCCAGCTCACCTCGTCAGGGGGAAGAGATATTT
CASSPRQGEEIF
>TRBV11-2|TRBD2|-|TRBJ2-7
TGTGCCAGCAGCTTAGTAGGCGGGAGGAGCTCCTACGAGCAGTACTTC
CASSLVGGRSSYEQYF
>TRBV18|-|-|TRBJ1-1
TGTGCCAGCTCGAGCCAGAACACTGAAGCTTTCTTT
CASSSQNTEAFF
>TRBV7-3|-|once|TRBJ2-7
TGTGCCAGGAAGCAGGGTCAAACCTACGAGCAGTACTTC
CARKQGQTYEQYF
>TRBV10-3|-|-|TRBJ1-6
TGTGCCATCAGTGAGTCAGGGCCGGCGGGTTCACCCCTCCACTTT
CAISESGPAGSPLHF
>TRBV7-8|-|-|TRBJ2-5
TGTGCCAGCAGAATACAAGAGACCCAGTACTTC
CASRIQETQYF
>TRBV10-3|TRBD1|-|TRBJ2-7
TGTGCCATCCGGGGACAGCCCTACGAGCAGTACTTC
CAIRGQPYEQYF
>TRBV5-4|TRBD1|-|TRBJ2-7
TGTGCCAGCAGCTTGGTCTCAGGGGGTTCTACCTACGAGCAGTACTTC
CASSLVSGGSTYEQYF
>TRBV7-2|-|-|TRBJ2-1
TGTGCCAGCAGCTTAACAGGGCGGTCTGATGAGCAGTTCTTC
CASSLTGRSDEQFF
>TRBV18|TRBD1|-|TRBJ1-2
TGTGCCAGCTCGTACGACAGGGGGCTGATCTATGGCTACACCTTC
CASSYDRGLIYGYTF